The 28 T cell receptor beta chains in this list originate from one sample, sequenced in a study of cytomegalovirus exposure and HLA in healthy donors. Amplification used 60 Vbeta primers and 13 Jbeta primers. This table comes from immunoSEQ multiplex PCR, and its TCRdb copy is limited to in-frame clones, with some not included. The sample holds some 150,000 clones, roughly 79% seen once. The sequenced material came from PBMCs. Receptors were obtained from a woman aged 45-65 years in good health and CMV-seronegative.

The chain combines TRBV25-1 with TRBJ1-2; a possible D gene is TRBD1 (6 bases). CDR1 and CDR2 from the germline V gene are MGHDK and SYGVNS. The V gene lost 6 bases and the J gene lost 0 bases, with 8 bases spanning the gap. The CDR3 is 13 amino acids. The CDR3 DNA is TGTGCCAGCAGCAACAGGGCTAACTATGGCTACACCTTC. This gives the protein CASSNRANYGYTF.

This clone has a handful of counts. This chain connects TRBV19 to TRBJ1-5; tentatively, D is TRBD1 (6 bases). Germline values: CDR1 LNHDA, CDR2 SQIVND (reference sequence). V lost 7 bases to trimming and J lost 4 bases, with 17 bases between them. This CDR3 spans 15 amino acids. This CDR3 is CASTENWGRNQPQHF. Here the CDR3 DNA reads TGTGCCAGTACCGAGAATTGGGGGCGTAATCAGCCCCAGCATTTT.

The V call is TRBV7-3, the J call TRBJ2-1; 9 bases agree with TRBD2. The germline V gene encodes CDR1 SGHTA and CDR2 FQGTGA. V gave up 5 bases and J gave up 2 bases; unmatched junction bases: 4. The CDR3 extends over 15 amino acids. The DNA for the CDR3 is TGTGCCAGCAGCCCCGGGACTAGCCCCTACAATGAGCAGTTCTTC. This translates into CASSPGTSPYNEQFF.

This clone has a single count. This chain joins TRBV21-1 and TRBJ2-7; the D call in the table, TRBD2, was not verified against the DNA. TRBV21-1 is a recognized pseudogene. The CDR3 runs 17 residues. The CDR3 coding sequence is TGTGCCAGCAGCAAAGTTATATCCGTAGATAGCTCCTACGAGCAGTACTTC. It codes for CASSKVISVDSSYEQYF.

This chain connects TRBV19 to TRBJ1-5; D perhaps matches TRBD1 (6 bases). The CDR3 spans 15 residues. Trimming took off 7 bases at V and 4 bases at J, with 17 bases between the two ends. Germline lookup yields CDR1 LNHDA and CDR2 SQIVND (reference sequence). The CDR3 is CASKVLTGRNQPQHF. In DNA, the CDR3 is TGTGCCAGTAAGGTTTTGACAGGCAGAAATCAGCCCCAGCATTTT. The variable domain in full, completed from reference TRBV19 and TRBJ1-5, reads DGGITQSPKYLFRKEGQNVTLSCEQNLNHDAMYWYRQDPGQGLRLIYYSQIVNDFQKGDIAEGYSVSREKKESFPLTVTSAQKNPTAFYLCASKVLTGRNQPQHFGDGTRLSIL.

V is TRBV28 and J is TRBJ1-4; D is undetermined. The CDR3 has 15 residues. Germline CDR1 is MDHEN and CDR2 is SYDVKM. Trimming took off 2 bases at V and 6 bases at J, with 13 bases between the two ends. DNA for the CDR3: TGTGCCAGCAGTTTAGCGGCAGTACAATATGAAAAACTGTTTTTT. Translating it yields CASSLAAVQYEKLFF.

To note about this clone: One junction end disagrees with the germline gene, perhaps due to a read error. The chain couples TRBV7-7 to TRBJ2-7; TRBD1 matches 8 bases. The V gene's germline CDR1 is SSHAT and CDR2 FNYEAQ (reference sequence). This CDR3 has 15 amino acids. CDR3 region: CASSLAGQGPYEQYF. As DNA, the CDR3 is TGTGCTAGCAGCTTAGCCGGACAGGGCCCCTACGAGCAGTACTTC.

The chain has TRBV7-9 and TRBJ1-6; possibly TRBD1 for D (6 bases). This CDR3 has 15 residues. V was cut by 5 bases and J by 7 bases, with 15 bases left in between. CDR1 and CDR2 from the germline V gene are SEHNR and FQNEAQ (reference sequence). DNA for the CDR3: TGTGCCAGCAGCCCACCGGGACAAGCGAATTCACCCCTCCACTTT. It yields the protein CASSPPGQANSPLHF.

This clone has a single count. V usage is TRBV11-2 and J usage is TRBJ1-4; tentative D call: TRBD1 (5 bases). This CDR3 is 14 amino acids long. Germline CDR1 and CDR2: SGHAT and FQNNGV. Trimming stripped 5 bases from V and 8 bases from J, with 15 bases between. CDR3 sequence reads: CASSLGEGGEKLFF. CDR3 nucleotide sequence: TGTGCCAGCAGCCTAGGGGAGGGTGGAGAAAAACTGTTTTTT.

This clone has a handful of counts. The rearrangement joins TRBV7-2 to TRBJ2-7, with D perhaps matching TRBD2 (5 bases). The CDR3 loop spans 14 amino acids. Looked up from germline, CDR1 is SGHTA and CDR2 is FQGNSA. V was pared by 8 bases and J by 4 bases, with 18 bases between. For the CDR3, the DNA is TGTGCCAGCGGCCCCTTCCCGGCGGGTTACGAGCAGTACTTC. Translating it yields CASGPFPAGYEQYF. Full variable domain (missing parts from reference TRBV7-2 and TRBJ2-7): GAGVSQSPSNKVTEKGKDVELRCDPISGHTALYWYRQSLGQGLEFLIYFQGNSAPDKSGLPSDRFSAERTGGSVSTLTIQRTQQEDSAVYLCASGPFPAGYEQYFGPGTRLTVT.

The V and J genes are TRBV19 and TRBJ2-3, with TRBD1 matching over 7 bases. The CDR3 runs to 14 residues. Germline V gene lookup returns CDR1 LNHDA and CDR2 SQIVND (reference sequence). V lost 4 bases, J lost 2 bases, and 3 bases stayed unmatched. CDR3 DNA: TGTGCCAGTAGTAGGGGGACAGCCACAGATACGCAGTATTTT. It codes for CASSRGTATDTQYF.

With respect to this clone: The junction departs from germline at one end; a sequencing error may be responsible. This rearrangement joins TRBV4-3 to TRBJ2-7; D uncertain. Germline assignment: CDR1 LGHNA and CDR2 YSLEER. The CDR3 spans 12 residues. The chain's CDR3 is CASSQGSYGQYF. In DNA, the CDR3 is TGCGCCAGCAGCCAAGGTTCCTACGGGCAGTACTTC.

The CDR3 reads CASSILEGRRGNQPQHF. CDR3 coding DNA: TGTGCCAGTAGTATACTGGAGGGGCGCAGAGGCAATCAGCCCCAGCATTTT. V is TRBV19 and J is TRBJ1-5; D perhaps matches TRBD1 (5 bases). With 2 bases removed from V and 2 bases from J, the gap between germline ends came to 16 bases. The CDR3 runs to 17 residues. In germline, CDR1 is LNHDA, CDR2 SQIVND (reference sequence).

J is TRBJ1-4 and V is TRBV4-1; D may be TRBD1 (6 bases). This CDR3 region has 14 residues. The germline gives CDR1 MGHRA, CDR2 YSYEKL. V gave up 4 bases and J gave up 4 bases, with 10 bases separating them. The CDR3 sequence is CASSPGQYNEKLFF. The CDR3 nucleotides are TGCGCCAGCAGCCCCGGACAGTATAATGAAAAACTGTTTTTT.

The chain couples TRBV9 to TRBJ2-1, with TRBD2 matching over 9 bases. Looked up from germline, CDR1 is SGDLS and CDR2 is YYNGEE. With 4 bases clipped from V and 3 bases from J, the junction kept 20 bases outside the gene matches. This CDR3 has 20 residues. In DNA form, the CDR3 reads TGTGCCAGCAGCCCACAAGTAGGGAGAAGGAGCGGGGGGATCTACAATGAGCAGTTCTTC. It is translated as CASSPQVGRRSGGIYNEQFF.

This chain uses TRBV5-1 with TRBJ2-4, with D possibly being TRBD1 (7 bases). Germline assignment: CDR1 SGHRS and CDR2 YFSETQ. The length of the CDR3 is 16 residues. Trimming cost V 2 bases and J 5 bases, with 17 bases left between them. CDR3 loop: CASSLGGGVGQNIQYF. The DNA for the CDR3 is TGCGCCAGCAGCTTAGGGGGCGGGGTGGGCCAAAACATTCAGTACTTC. Full variable domain (missing parts from reference TRBV5-1 and TRBJ2-4): KAGVTQTPRYLIKTRGQQVTLSCSPISGHRSVSWYQQTPGQGLQFLFEYFSETQRNKGNFPGRFSGRQFSNSRSEMNVSTLELGDSALYLCASSLGGGVGQNIQYFGAGTRLSVL.

This chain connects TRBV18 to TRBJ1-1, with D tentatively TRBD1 (5 bases). The CDR3 runs to 15 residues. CDR1 is KGHSH and CDR2 is LQKENI in the germline V gene. V was pared by 2 bases and J by 0 bases, with 10 bases between. The CDR3 reads CASSPGQGVNTEAFF. CDR3 nucleotide sequence: TGTGCCAGCTCACCAGGGCAGGGTGTGAACACTGAAGCTTTCTTT.

V usage is TRBV5-4 and J usage is TRBJ2-2; D gene ambiguous. V dropped 4 bases and J dropped 6 bases, with 13 bases sitting between them. Germline-derived CDR1 and CDR2 are SGHNT and YYREEE (reference sequence). The CDR3 is 14 residues long. As DNA, the CDR3 is TGTGCCAGCAGCCCAGACTCTCCCTCCGGGGAGCTGTTTTTT. Amino acid sequence: CASSPDSPSGELFF. Full variable domain (missing parts from reference TRBV5-4 and TRBJ2-2): ETGVTQSPTHLIKTRGQQVTLRCSSQSGHNTVSWYQQALGQGPQFIFQYYREEENGRGNFPPRFSGLQFPNYSSELNVNALELDDSALYLCASSPDSPSGELFFGEGSRLTVL.

This clone was seen a single time. Within the sample, other DNA sequences also encode this same CDR3. V usage is TRBV18 and J usage is TRBJ1-1, with 8 bases aligning to TRBD1. CDR1 is KGHSH and CDR2 is LQKENI in the germline V gene. With 5 bases clipped from V and 1 base from J, the junction kept 0 bases outside the gene matches. CDR3 size: 13 residues. The CDR3 here is CASSGQGNTEAFF. In DNA, the CDR3 is TGTGCCAGCTCAGGACAGGGGAACACTGAAGCTTTCTTT.

The gene calls are TRBV7-9 and TRBJ1-1; no reliable D call. The CDR3 extends over 14 amino acids. Per the germline V gene, CDR1 is SEHNR and CDR2 is FQNEAQ (reference sequence). V was shortened by 1 base and J by 5 bases, with 11 bases between the two germline ends. The CDR3 DNA reads TGTGCCAGCAGCTTAGGACTGGTGGGTACTGAAGCTTTCTTT. As protein: CASSLGLVGTEAFF.

The chain uses TRBV12-5 and TRBJ2-1; TRBD2 matches 11 bases. J lost 7 bases, V lost 6 bases, and 11 bases had no gene match. This CDR3 has 16 residues. Germline values: CDR1 LGHNT, CDR2 FRNRAP. The CDR3 reads CASGSALAGVVNEQFF. The CDR3 DNA reads as TGTGCTAGTGGCTCCGCACTAGCGGGAGTGGTGAATGAGCAGTTCTTC.

The chain recombines TRBV18 with TRBJ1-3; 7 bases fit TRBD1. The ends lost 3 bases at V and 0 bases at J; junction bases unmatched: 2. CDR1 and CDR2 from the germline V gene are KGHSH and LQKENI. This CDR3 is 15 amino acids long. In DNA form, the CDR3 reads TGTGCCAGCTCACCCACAGGGGACTCTGGAAACACCATATATTTT. As protein: CASSPTGDSGNTIYF.

The chain carries TRBV29-1 and TRBJ2-2; 10 bases fit TRBD2. V lost 1 base, J lost 2 bases, and 7 bases stayed unmatched. Per germline, CDR1 SQVTM and CDR2 ANQGSEA. CDR3 length: 17 residues. Here the CDR3 reads CSVEASGGPRNTGELFF. The CDR3 region has the DNA TGCAGCGTTGAAGCTAGCGGGGGTCCTAGAAACACCGGGGAGCTGTTTTTT.

This clone was detected a few times. V is TRBV7-2 and J is TRBJ1-6; 8 bases align to TRBD1. Trimming took 2 bases from V and 6 from J; bases not matched to a gene: 3. The CDR3 is made up of 15 amino acids. Germline CDR1 and CDR2: SGHTA and FQGNSA. The CDR3 region has the DNA TGTGCCAGCAGCTTACGACAGGGGTCTAATTCACCCCTCCACTTT. Translation: CASSLRQGSNSPLHF.

The chain couples TRBV7-6 to TRBJ2-2; 11 bases are shared with TRBD1. Germline V CDR1 and CDR2: SGHVS, FNYEAQ. This CDR3 spans 11 amino acids. V gave up 5 bases and J gave up 15 bases; unmatched junction bases: 2. CDR3 loop: CASSPGQGVFF. Here the CDR3 DNA reads TGTGCCAGCAGCCCGGGACAGGGGGTGTTTTTT. The full variable domain, its missing parts supplied by reference TRBV7-6 and TRBJ2-2, is GAGVSQSPRYKVTKRGQDVALRCDPISGHVSLYWYRQALGQGPEFLTYFNYEAQQDKSGLPNDRFSAERPEGSISTLTIQRTEQRDSAMYRCASSPGQGVFFGEGSRLTVL.

The rearrangement uses TRBV7-8 and TRBJ2-7, with D possibly TRBD1 on 6 matching bases. CDR1 SGHVS and CDR2 FQNEAQ come from the germline V gene. CDR3 length: 15 amino acids. V shed 5 bases and J shed 0 bases, with 14 bases lying between them. Here the CDR3 DNA reads TGTGCCAGCAGCCTCGACAGGTGGAGCTCCTACGAGCAGTACTTC. It codes for CASSLDRWSSYEQYF.

The chain has TRBV4-3 and TRBJ2-1; D is uncertain. CDR1 and CDR2 from the germline V gene are LGHNA and YSLEER. Trimming removed 2 bases at V and 0 bases at J, with 11 bases between. CDR3 length: 16 amino acids. DNA for the CDR3: TGCGCCAGCAGCCAAAACCCAAGGAGCTCCTACAATGAGCAGTTCTTC. It is translated as CASSQNPRSSYNEQFF.

The chain carries TRBV7-9 and TRBJ1-1; perhaps TRBD1 as D (5 bases). The CDR3 consists of 12 residues. Deletions cut 1 base from V and 10 bases from J, with 10 bases between. Per the germline V gene, CDR1 is SEHNR and CDR2 is FQNEAQ (reference sequence). Here the CDR3 reads CASSLEAGPAFF. The CDR3 nucleotides are TGTGCCAGCAGCTTAGAAGCAGGGCCAGCTTTCTTT.